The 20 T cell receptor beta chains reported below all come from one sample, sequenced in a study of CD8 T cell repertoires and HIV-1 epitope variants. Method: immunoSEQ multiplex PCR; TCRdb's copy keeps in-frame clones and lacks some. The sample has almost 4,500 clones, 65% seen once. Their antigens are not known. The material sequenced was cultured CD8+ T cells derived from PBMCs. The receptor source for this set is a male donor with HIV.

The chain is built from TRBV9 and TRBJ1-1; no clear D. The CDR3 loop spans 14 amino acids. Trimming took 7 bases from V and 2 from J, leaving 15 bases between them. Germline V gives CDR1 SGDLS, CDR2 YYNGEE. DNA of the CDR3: TGTGCCAGCGGCGCGAAGGACGGCAACACTGAAGCTTTCTTT. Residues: CASGAKDGNTEAFF.

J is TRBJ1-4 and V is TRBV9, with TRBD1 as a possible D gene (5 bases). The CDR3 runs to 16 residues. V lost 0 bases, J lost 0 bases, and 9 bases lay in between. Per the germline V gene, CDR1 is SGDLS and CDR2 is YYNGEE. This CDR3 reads CASSVAPTATNEKLFF. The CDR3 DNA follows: TGTGCCAGCAGCGTAGCCCCGACAGCAACTAATGAAAAACTGTTTTTT.

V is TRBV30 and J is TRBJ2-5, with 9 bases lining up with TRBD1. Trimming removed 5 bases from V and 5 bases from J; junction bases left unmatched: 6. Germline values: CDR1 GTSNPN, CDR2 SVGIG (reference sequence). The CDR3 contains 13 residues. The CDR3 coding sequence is TGTGCCTGGCAGGACAGGGGCGGGGAGACCCAGTACTTC. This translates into CAWQDRGGETQYF.

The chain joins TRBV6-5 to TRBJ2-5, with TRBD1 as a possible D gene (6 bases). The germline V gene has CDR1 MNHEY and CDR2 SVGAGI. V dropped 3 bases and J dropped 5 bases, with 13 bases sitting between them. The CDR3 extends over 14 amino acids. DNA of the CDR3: TGTGCCAGCAGTTATGGGGGCGTAGGGGAGACCCAGTACTTC. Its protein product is CASSYGGVGETQYF.

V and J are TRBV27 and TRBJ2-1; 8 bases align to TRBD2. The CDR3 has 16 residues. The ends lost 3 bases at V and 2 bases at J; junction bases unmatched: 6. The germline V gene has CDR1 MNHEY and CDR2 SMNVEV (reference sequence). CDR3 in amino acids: CASSFGLAGTYNEQFF. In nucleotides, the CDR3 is TGTGCCAGCAGTTTTGGGTTAGCGGGGACCTACAATGAGCAGTTCTTC.

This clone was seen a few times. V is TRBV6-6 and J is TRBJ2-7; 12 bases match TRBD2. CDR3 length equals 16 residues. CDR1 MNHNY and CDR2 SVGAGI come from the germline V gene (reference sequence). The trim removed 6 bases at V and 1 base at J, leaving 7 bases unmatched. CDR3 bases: TGTGCCAGCAGCCTAAACGGACTAGCGGGGTCCTACGAGCAGTACTTC. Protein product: CASSLNGLAGSYEQYF.

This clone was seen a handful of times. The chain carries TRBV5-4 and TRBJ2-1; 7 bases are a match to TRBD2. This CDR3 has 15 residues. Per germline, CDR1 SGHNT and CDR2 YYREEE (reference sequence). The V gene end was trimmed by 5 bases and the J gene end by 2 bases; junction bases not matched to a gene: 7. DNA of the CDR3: TGTGCCAGCAGTCTTGCGGGAGAGGCCTACAATGAGCAGTTCTTC. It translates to CASSLAGEAYNEQFF.

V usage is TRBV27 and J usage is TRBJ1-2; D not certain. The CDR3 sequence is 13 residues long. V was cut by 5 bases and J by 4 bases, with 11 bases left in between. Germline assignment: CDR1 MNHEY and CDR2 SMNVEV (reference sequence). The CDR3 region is CASSPRAGYGYTF. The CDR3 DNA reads TGTGCCAGCAGTCCTCGGGCGGGCTATGGCTACACCTTC.

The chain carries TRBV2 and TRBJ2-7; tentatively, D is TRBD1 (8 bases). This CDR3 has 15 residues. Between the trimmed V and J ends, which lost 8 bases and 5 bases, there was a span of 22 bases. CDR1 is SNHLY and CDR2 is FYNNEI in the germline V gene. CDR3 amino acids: CASVLFRTGRDEQYF. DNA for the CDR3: TGTGCCAGCGTCCTTTTTAGGACAGGGAGGGACGAGCAGTACTTC.

CDR3 sequence reads: CATSPGTGGAYEQYF. The DNA of the CDR3 is TGTGCCACCAGCCCCGGGACAGGGGGCGCTTACGAGCAGTACTTC. The rearrangement joins TRBV15 to TRBJ2-7; the match to TRBD1 covers 12 bases. This CDR3 comprises 15 residues. Germline-derived CDR1 and CDR2 are LNHNV and YYDKDF (reference sequence). Unmatched junction bases numbered 6, after V lost 5 bases and J lost 4 bases.

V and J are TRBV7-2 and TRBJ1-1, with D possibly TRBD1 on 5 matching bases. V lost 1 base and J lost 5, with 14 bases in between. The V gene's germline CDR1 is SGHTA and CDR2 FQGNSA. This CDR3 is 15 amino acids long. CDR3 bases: TGTGCCAGCAGCTTAGATTGGCAGGGAAGGACTGAAGCTTTCTTT. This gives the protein CASSLDWQGRTEAFF.

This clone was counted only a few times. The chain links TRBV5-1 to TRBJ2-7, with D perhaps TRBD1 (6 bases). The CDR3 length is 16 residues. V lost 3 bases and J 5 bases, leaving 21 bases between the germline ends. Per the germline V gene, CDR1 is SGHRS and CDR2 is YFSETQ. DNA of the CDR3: TGCGCCAGCAGCTCGTGGCGTGACAGGTTAGCCCACGAGCAGTACTTC. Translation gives CASSSWRDRLAHEQYF.

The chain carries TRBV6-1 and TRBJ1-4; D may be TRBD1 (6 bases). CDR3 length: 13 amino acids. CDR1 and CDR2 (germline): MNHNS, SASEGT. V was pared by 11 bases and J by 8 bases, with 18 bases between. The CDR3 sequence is CAHGPQGGEKLFF. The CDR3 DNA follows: TGTGCCCACGGTCCCCAAGGGGGGGAAAAACTGTTTTTT.

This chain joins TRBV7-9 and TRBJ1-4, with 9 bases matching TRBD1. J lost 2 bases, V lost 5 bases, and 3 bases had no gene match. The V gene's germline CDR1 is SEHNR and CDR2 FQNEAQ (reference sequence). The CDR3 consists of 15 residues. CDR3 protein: CASSGTGLTNEKLFF. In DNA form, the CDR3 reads TGTGCCAGCAGCGGGACAGGGTTGACTAATGAAAAACTGTTTTTT.

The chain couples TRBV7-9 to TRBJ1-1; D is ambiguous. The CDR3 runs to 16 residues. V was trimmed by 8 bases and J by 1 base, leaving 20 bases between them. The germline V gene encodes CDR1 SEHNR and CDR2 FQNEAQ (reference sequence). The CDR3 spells CASGPNTAGPNTEAFF. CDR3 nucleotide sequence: TGTGCCAGCGGACCGAACACGGCAGGACCGAACACTGAAGCTTTCTTT. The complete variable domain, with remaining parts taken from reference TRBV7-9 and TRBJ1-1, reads DTGVSQNPRHKITKRGQNVTFRCDPISEHNRLYWYRQTLGQGPEFLTYFQNEAQLEKSRLLSDRFSAERPKGSFSTLEIQRTEQGDSAMYLCASGPNTAGPNTEAFFGQGTRLTVV.

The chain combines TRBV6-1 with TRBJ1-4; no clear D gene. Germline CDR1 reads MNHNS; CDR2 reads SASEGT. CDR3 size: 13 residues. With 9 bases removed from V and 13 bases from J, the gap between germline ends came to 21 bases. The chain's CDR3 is CASRGPPGYRLFF. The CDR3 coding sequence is TGTGCCAGTAGAGGGCCCCCGGGGTACAGACTGTTTTTT.

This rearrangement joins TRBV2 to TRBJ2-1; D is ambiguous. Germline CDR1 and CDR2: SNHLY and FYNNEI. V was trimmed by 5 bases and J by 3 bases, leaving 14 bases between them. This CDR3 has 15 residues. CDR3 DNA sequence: TGTGCCAGCAGTCCTTATCCTAAGAGCTACAATGAGCAGTTCTTC. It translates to CASSPYPKSYNEQFF. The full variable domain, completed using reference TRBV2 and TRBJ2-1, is EPEVTQTPSHQVTQMGQEVILRCVPISNHLYFYWYRQILGQKVEFLVSFYNNEISEKSEIFDDQFSVERPDGSNFTLKIRSTKLEDSAMYFCASSPYPKSYNEQFFGPGTRLTVL.

CDR3 in amino acids: CAFTLQGRYNYGYTF. The CDR3 bases are TGTGCCTTCACCTTACAGGGGAGGTATAACTATGGCTACACCTTC. V usage is TRBV30 and J usage is TRBJ1-2; 7 nucleotides agree with TRBD1. After removal of 7 bases from V and 1 base from J, the junction contained 12 bases not matched to a gene. The CDR3 contains 15 residues. Germline assignment: CDR1 GTSNPN and CDR2 SVGIG (reference sequence). The entire variable domain, with the rest obtained from reference TRBV30 and TRBJ1-2, is as follows: SQTIHQWPATLVQPVGSPLSLECTVEGTSNPNLYWYRQAAGRGLQLLFYSVGIGQISSEVPQNLSASRPQDRQFILSSKKLLLSDSGFYLCAFTLQGRYNYGYTFGSGTRLTVV.

CDR3 loop: CASSHAGVVGQDGYTF. CDR3 sequence (DNA): TGTGCCAGCAGCCACGCCGGAGTGGTTGGGCAAGATGGCTACACCTTC. This rearrangement joins TRBV7-2 to TRBJ1-2; no definite D call. Germline lookup yields CDR1 SGHTA and CDR2 FQGNSA. The CDR3 loop spans 16 amino acids. V lost 5 bases to trimming and J lost 6 bases, with 22 bases between them.

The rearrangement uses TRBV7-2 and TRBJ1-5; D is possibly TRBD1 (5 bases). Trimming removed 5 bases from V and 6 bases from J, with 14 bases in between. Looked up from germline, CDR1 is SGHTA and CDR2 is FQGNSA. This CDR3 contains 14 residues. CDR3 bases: TGTGCCAGCAGCAGGGACCAGGAGGGTCAGCCCCAGCATTTT. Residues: CASSRDQEGQPQHF.